The next 4 T cell receptor beta chains were all read from a single sample in a study of radiotherapy plus CTLA-4 blockade in lung cancer. TCRdb's table, derived via immunoSEQ multiplex PCR, lists solely in-frame clones and lacks some. The table shows some 45,000 clones, with 60% to 80% occurring only once. Sequencing was performed on peripheral blood, taken from a patient treated with radiotherapy plus ipilimumab. The receptors derive from a human donor with non-small cell lung cancer who had stable disease on radiotherapy plus ipilimumab.

This rearrangement joins TRBV19 to TRBJ1-1; D gene ambiguous. The CDR3 runs 14 residues. The germline V gene has CDR1 LNHDA and CDR2 SQIVND (reference sequence). V was trimmed by 3 bases and J by 0 bases, leaving 8 bases between them. The CDR3 DNA reads as TGTGCCAGTAGTATCCAGCTCATGAACACTGAAGCTTTCTTT. Its translation is CASSIQLMNTEAFF.

This clone showed up just a few times. The chain is built from TRBV6-5 and TRBJ1-1; 9 bases are a match to TRBD1. Trimming removed 2 bases from V and 10 bases from J; junction bases left unmatched: 8. The CDR3 consists of 14 residues. CDR1 is MNHEY and CDR2 is SVGAGI in the germline V gene. CDR3 coding DNA: TGTGCCAGCAGTTACGACTTATCACAGGGGGCAGCTTTCTTT. It specifies CASSYDLSQGAAFF.

The V gene is TRBV14, the J gene TRBJ2-2, with D perhaps being TRBD1 or TRBD2 (6 bases each). Germline V CDR1 and CDR2: SGHDN, FVKESK. Trimming left V 0 bases short and J 7 bases short, with 15 bases between. The CDR3 runs to 16 residues. This CDR3 reads CASSQDLQGGVGELFF. As DNA, the CDR3 is TGTGCCAGCAGCCAAGATCTACAGGGAGGTGTCGGGGAGCTGTTTTTT.

This clone came up once. The J gene is TRBJ2-7, the V gene TRBV29-1, with TRBD2 as a possible D gene (7 bases). Between the trimmed V and J ends, which lost 3 bases and 3 bases, there was a span of 15 bases. The CDR3 runs to 14 residues. The germline gives CDR1 SQVTM, CDR2 ANQGSEA. CDR3 protein: CSVDEGGTNYEQYF. In DNA, the CDR3 is TGCAGCGTTGACGAGGGGGGGACAAACTACGAGCAGTACTTC.